The 9 T cell receptor beta chains in this list originate from one sample, sequenced in a study of T cell repertoires in ileal Crohn's disease. Produced via immunoSEQ multiplex PCR; TCRdb's table is partial and in-frame only. The repertoire includes approximately 27,000 clones, 80% of them detected once, and 15% to 20% sits in the top ten. Sequencing used ileal tissue. The receptors come from an adult with Crohn's disease.

The chain links TRBV5-4 to TRBJ2-1; D perhaps matches TRBD2 (6 bases). The V and J ends lost 2 bases and 8 bases respectively, with 14 bases between them. Germline lookup yields CDR1 SGHNT and CDR2 YYREEE (reference sequence). The CDR3 covers 14 residues. As DNA, the CDR3 is TGTGCCAGCAGCTTTGGAGGGCGTAGCGATGAGCAGTTCTTC. It is translated as CASSFGGRSDEQFF.

In DNA, the CDR3 is TGTGCCAGCAGCTCAACTTCTAGCGGGAGGCGTGAGCAGTACTTC. Amino acids: CASSSTSSGRREQYF. This rearrangement joins TRBV7-2 to TRBJ2-7; TRBD2 aligns across 11 bases. Germline V gene data show CDR1 as SGHTA and CDR2 as FQGNSA. CDR3 length: 15 amino acids. V lost 4 bases and J lost 7; bases outside the gene matches: 9.

The V call is TRBV6-5, the J call TRBJ2-1; 8 bases map to TRBD2. Per the germline V gene, CDR1 is MNHEY and CDR2 is SVGAGI. The length of the CDR3 is 16 residues. V shed 4 bases and J 3 bases; nucleotides not matched to a gene: 8. CDR3 DNA sequence: TGTGCCAGCAGTTCCGCACTAGCGGCAAACTACAATGAGCAGTTCTTC. Its translation: CASSSALAANYNEQFF.

This rearrangement joins TRBV27 to TRBJ2-1; TRBD2 is a possible D gene (5 bases). This CDR3 spans 14 amino acids. Deletions cut 3 bases from V and 2 bases from J, with 8 bases between. CDR1 and CDR2 from the germline V gene are MNHEY and SMNVEV (reference sequence). DNA of the CDR3: TGTGCCAGCAGTTTGGCCGGGACCTACAATGAGCAGTTCTTC. Residues: CASSLAGTYNEQFF.

This clone was detected once. The chain recombines TRBV5-4 with TRBJ1-1; possibly TRBD1 for D (5 bases). This CDR3 spans 12 amino acids. Trimming pared 2 bases from V and 9 bases from J, leaving 11 bases between. Germline-derived CDR1 and CDR2 are SGHNT and YYREEE (reference sequence). Here the CDR3 DNA reads TGTGCCAGCAGCTTAGACAGTTTCCAAGCTTTCTTT. Translation gives CASSLDSFQAFF.

The chain joins TRBV5-1 to TRBJ1-2; 11 positions agree with TRBD1. The CDR3 covers 14 residues. V shed 4 bases, J shed 7 bases, and the junction held 6 bases outside the gene matches. CDR1 and CDR2 (germline): SGHRS, YFSETQ. This CDR3 reads CASSGGQGAGGYTF. CDR3 nucleotides: TGCGCCAGCAGCGGAGGACAGGGGGCGGGTGGCTACACCTTC.

The sample holds a few counts of this clone. The chain uses TRBV30 and TRBJ1-3, with no clear D. Between the trimmed V and J ends, which lost 4 bases and 4 bases, there was a span of 11 bases. Per the germline V gene, CDR1 is GTSNPN and CDR2 is SVGIG (reference sequence). This CDR3 has 13 amino acids. The CDR3 nucleotides are TGTGCCTGGACCGCGGGTGGGGGAAACACCATATATTTT. Protein sequence: CAWTAGGGNTIYF.

This clone has just a few counts. The chain carries TRBV4-3 and TRBJ2-5, with D perhaps matching TRBD2 (5 bases). Germline V gene sequence: CDR1 LGHNA, CDR2 YSLEER. With 1 base removed from V and 5 bases from J, the gap between germline ends came to 14 bases. The CDR3 has 15 amino acids. CDR3 nucleotides: TGCGCCAGCAGCCAAGGGGAGCGGATTGGGGAGACCCAGTACTTC. It is translated as CASSQGERIGETQYF.

V and J are TRBV27 and TRBJ2-5; D possibly corresponds to TRBD1 (5 bases). There are 13 residues in the CDR3. The germline gives CDR1 MNHEY, CDR2 SMNVEV (reference sequence). With 10 bases removed from V and 3 bases from J, the gap between germline ends came to 15 bases. In DNA, the CDR3 is TGTGCCACCGCGCGATGGGGCGAAGAGACCCAGTACTTC. Translated: CATARWGEETQYF.